This entry lists 23 T cell receptor beta chains sequenced from one sample in a study of cytomegalovirus exposure and HLA in healthy donors. Amplification used 60 Vbeta primers and 13 Jbeta primers. Assay: immunoSEQ multiplex PCR; the TCRdb copy retains only in-frame clones and omits some. The sample shows about 120,000 clones, about 73% of them seen only once. The sample consisted of PBMCs. These receptors were collected from a woman between 35 and 50 years old in good health and CMV-seronegative.

This chain joins TRBV7-9 and TRBJ2-5; 11 bases line up with TRBD1. The germline CDR1 and CDR2 sequences are SEHNR and FQNEAQ (reference sequence). Trimming took 4 bases from V and 4 from J; bases not matched to a gene: 5. This CDR3 has 15 amino acids. The DNA for the CDR3 is TGTGCCAGCAGCTACGGACAGGGGGCGGGAGAGACCCAGTACTTC. Translation: CASSYGQGAGETQYF.

The chain recombines TRBV6-5 with TRBJ1-1; no definite D call. The CDR3 spans 14 residues. V dropped 0 bases and J dropped 0 bases, with 5 bases sitting between them. The germline V gene encodes CDR1 MNHEY and CDR2 SVGAGI. CDR3 sequence reads: CASSYSQMNTEAFF. DNA of the CDR3: TGTGCCAGCAGTTACTCGCAGATGAACACTGAAGCTTTCTTT.

The V call is TRBV7-3, the J call TRBJ2-3; D gene unclear. V shed 3 bases and J shed 6 bases, with 10 bases lying between them. Germline assignment: CDR1 SGHTA and CDR2 FQGTGA. The CDR3 totals 13 residues. The CDR3 coding sequence is TGTGCCAGCAGCTTGGAGCCCCGGGATACGCAGTATTTT. Translating it yields CASSLEPRDTQYF.

In its sample, this clone was seen once. The gene calls are TRBV11-2 and TRBJ1-6, with 7 bases identical to TRBD1. The CDR3 covers 15 residues. Trimming cost V 4 bases and J 8 bases; bases outside gene matches: 8. Germline CDR1 reads SGHAT; CDR2 reads FQNNGV. For the CDR3, the DNA is TGTGCCAGCAGCTCCCGGGGGACAGCTGATTCACCCCTCCACTTT. Amino acids: CASSSRGTADSPLHF.

V is TRBV7-2 and J is TRBJ2-1; 7 positions agree with TRBD2. The V gene end was trimmed by 5 bases and the J gene end by 14 bases; junction bases not matched to a gene: 9. This CDR3 has 12 residues. The germline CDR1 and CDR2 sequences are SGHTA and FQGNSA. CDR3 coding DNA: TGTGCCAGCAGCGAGTCAGCCGGGGGGAAGTTCTTC. Residues: CASSESAGGKFF.

The chain carries TRBV4-3 and TRBJ2-7; D unclear. The CDR3 covers 15 residues. Germline assignment: CDR1 LGHNA and CDR2 YSLEER. The V end lost 0 bases, the J end lost 2 bases, and 11 bases lay between the germline ends. The CDR3 DNA is TGCGCCAGCAGCCAAGAGAGAAACCCGACCTACGAGCAGTACTTC. Residues: CASSQERNPTYEQYF.

This clone was counted a few times. This sample includes further DNA sequences coding for the same CDR3. The chain uses TRBV6-1 and TRBJ2-7; perhaps TRBD1 as D (6 bases). Per germline, CDR1 MNHNS and CDR2 SASEGT. Trimming pared 4 bases from V and 2 bases from J, leaving 15 bases between. The CDR3 contains 15 residues. Here the CDR3 DNA reads TGTGCCAGCAGTGCCGACGAGAAGGGGGCCTACGAGCAGTACTTC. Residues: CASSADEKGAYEQYF.

The V and J genes are TRBV6-6 and TRBJ1-1; D may be TRBD1 (6 bases). The CDR3 loop spans 14 amino acids. The germline V and J ends were trimmed by 2 bases and 3 bases, with 10 bases remaining between them. CDR1 is MNHNY, CDR2 SVGAGI, per germline (reference sequence). CDR3 protein: CASSYTPGDTEAFF. The CDR3 DNA follows: TGTGCCAGCAGTTACACGCCAGGGGACACTGAAGCTTTCTTT.

The CDR3 DNA follows: TGTGCCACCAGCCCAGGCGAGGGCTATGGCTACACCTTC. Translating it yields CATSPGEGYGYTF. J is TRBJ1-2 and V is TRBV15, with unresolved D. Germline values: CDR1 LNHNV, CDR2 YYDKDF (reference sequence). Trimming took off 5 bases at V and 4 bases at J, with 11 bases between the two ends. The CDR3 loop spans 13 amino acids.

This rearrangement joins TRBV5-4 to TRBJ1-2, with 7 bases aligning to TRBD1. V lost 1 base and J lost 7; bases outside the gene matches: 16. Germline V gene lookup returns CDR1 SGHNT and CDR2 YYREEE (reference sequence). This CDR3 is 17 amino acids long. This CDR3 reads CASSLPTLSGTAFGYTF. Written as DNA, the CDR3 is TGTGCCAGCAGCTTGCCCACCCTATCAGGGACAGCCTTTGGCTACACCTTC.

This clone has more than one count but fewer than ten. The gene calls are TRBV19 and TRBJ1-4, with D hard to call. The CDR3 covers 16 residues. Germline assignment: CDR1 LNHDA and CDR2 SQIVND (reference sequence). Trimming pared 8 bases from V and 6 bases from J, leaving 22 bases between. CDR3 protein: CASSSGSMSGYEKLFF. The CDR3 nucleotides are TGTGCCAGTTCCTCAGGTTCTATGTCGGGGTATGAAAAACTGTTTTTT.

The chain has TRBV7-2 and TRBJ1-1, with unresolved D. Trimming left V 1 base short and J 5 bases short, with 8 bases between. The germline CDR1 and CDR2 sequences are SGHTA and FQGNSA. The CDR3 is 13 amino acids. The CDR3 sequence: CASSLVPGTEAFF. The CDR3 nucleotides are TGTGCCAGCAGCTTAGTGCCAGGAACTGAAGCTTTCTTT.

The chain joins TRBV9 to TRBJ2-2; 9 positions agree with TRBD1. Unmatched junction bases numbered 4, after V lost 3 bases and J lost 1 base. Looked up from germline, CDR1 is SGDLS and CDR2 is YYNGEE. The CDR3 consists of 16 residues. Here the CDR3 reads CASSATGGLNTGELFF. DNA of the CDR3: TGTGCCAGCAGCGCAACAGGGGGCCTGAACACCGGGGAGCTGTTTTTT.

The V call is TRBV5-5, the J call TRBJ1-5, with D hard to call. The CDR3 is 14 residues long. V gave up 4 bases and J gave up 2 bases, with 10 bases separating them. Germline V gene sequence: CDR1 SGHKS, CDR2 YYEKEE (reference sequence). CDR3 region: CASSTDWGNQPQHF. CDR3 DNA sequence: TGTGCCAGCAGCACGGACTGGGGCAATCAGCCCCAGCATTTT.

The J gene is TRBJ2-1, the V gene TRBV6-1, with 7 bases identical to TRBD2. CDR3 length equals 12 residues. The V gene end was trimmed by 6 bases and the J gene end by 7 bases; junction bases not matched to a gene: 3. Germline CDR1 MNHNS, CDR2 SASEGT. The DNA of the CDR3 is TGTGCCAGCAGCGGACTAGGGAATGAGCAGTTCTTC. Protein product: CASSGLGNEQFF.

This chain uses TRBV7-3 with TRBJ2-3; 12 bases map to TRBD2. The junction had 3 bases not matched to a gene; V was cut back by 5 bases and J by 3 bases. The germline V gene has CDR1 SGHTA and CDR2 FQGTGA. This CDR3 comprises 15 residues. The CDR3: CASSLAGGETDTQYF. The CDR3 nucleotides are TGTGCCAGCAGCCTAGCGGGGGGGGAGACAGATACGCAGTATTTT.

The chain carries TRBV7-2 and TRBJ1-2; D unclear. The CDR3 has 13 residues. Germline lookup yields CDR1 SGHTA and CDR2 FQGNSA. V was pared by 2 bases and J by 11 bases, with 15 bases between. CDR3 sequence reads: CASSLSPGRLYTF. Here the CDR3 DNA reads TGTGCCAGCAGCTTAAGCCCAGGCCGTCTATACACCTTC.

The V and J genes are TRBV7-2 and TRBJ1-1, with 8 positions matching TRBD1. Per the germline V gene, CDR1 is SGHTA and CDR2 is FQGNSA. Trimming cost V 5 bases and J 4 bases; bases outside gene matches: 9. The CDR3 sequence is 15 residues long. CDR3 amino acids: CASSASQGGGTEAFF. For the CDR3, the DNA is TGTGCCAGCAGCGCGTCACAGGGGGGGGGCACTGAAGCTTTCTTT.

The chain is built from TRBV29-1 and TRBJ2-4; TRBD2 aligns across 8 bases. The trim removed 7 bases at V and 7 bases at J, leaving 6 bases unmatched. The CDR3 loop spans 12 amino acids. Germline V gene sequence: CDR1 SQVTM, CDR2 ANQGSEA. The CDR3 DNA reads as TGCAGCGCCGGGGGGGCTGGGAACATTCAGTACTTC. Protein product: CSAGGAGNIQYF. The whole variable domain, filled in from reference TRBV29-1 and TRBJ2-4, reads SAVISQKPSRDICQRGTSLTIQCQVDSQVTMMFWYRQQPGQSLTLIATANQGSEATYESGFVIDKFPISRPNLTFSTLTVSNMSPEDSSIYLCSAGGAGNIQYFGAGTRLSVL.

This chain links TRBV13 with TRBJ2-7; the match to TRBD2 covers 9 bases. Germline assignment: CDR1 PRHDT and CDR2 FYEKMQ (reference sequence). The CDR3 covers 16 residues. V shed 5 bases, J shed 3 bases, and the junction held 11 bases outside the gene matches. Here the CDR3 DNA reads TGTGCCAGCAGCCCCCCCGGGCTAGCGGGATACTACGAGCAGTACTTC. Its translation: CASSPPGLAGYYEQYF.

V gene TRBV11-3 combines with J gene TRBJ2-1; tentative D call: TRBD2 (6 bases). With 5 bases removed from V and 7 bases from J, the gap between germline ends came to 15 bases. CDR1 and CDR2 (germline): SGHNT, YENEEA. The CDR3 is 14 residues long. CDR3 in amino acids: CASSRPGLTNEQFF. The CDR3 region has the DNA TGTGCCAGCAGCCGGCCGGGACTCACTAATGAGCAGTTCTTC.

This clone showed up just a few times. V is TRBV11-2 and J is TRBJ1-5, with 8 nucleotides matching TRBD1. The V and J ends lost 2 bases and 6 bases, in that order; junction bases with no gene match: 0. The CDR3 is 13 amino acids. CDR1 and CDR2 from the germline V gene are SGHAT and FQNNGV. The CDR3 sequence: CASSLQGAQPQHF. In nucleotides, the CDR3 is TGTGCCAGCAGCTTACAGGGGGCTCAGCCCCAGCATTTT.

V usage is TRBV28 and J usage is TRBJ2-2; 10 nucleotides match TRBD2. The CDR3 has 15 residues. The V gene end was trimmed by 6 bases and the J gene end by 1 base; junction bases not matched to a gene: 2. Germline loops: CDR1 MDHEN, CDR2 SYDVKM. The CDR3 sequence: CASRRTSGNTGELFF. CDR3 sequence (DNA): TGTGCCAGCAGGAGGACTAGCGGGAACACCGGGGAGCTGTTTTTT.